Each of the 30 T cell receptor beta chains below was sequenced from the same sample in a study of patients and donors after allogeneic stem cell transplantation (dated by TCRdb to the early 2020s). The library was generated by RT-PCR. Sequenced using a NextSeq 550. Through fastp at Q25 and MiXCR, TCRdb rebuilt clones from the public reads, retaining in-frame beta chains. Each entry is one CDR3 protein sequence, shown with its most common DNA and genes. The sample profile shows roughly 250,000 distinct CDR3 sequences; around 14% of them were found once. The top ten hold around a tenth of the sample. Material for sequencing was blood, either unsorted or a sorted T cell fraction (not recorded which). The receptors stem from a human donor who was either an allogeneic HSCT recipient or a stem cell or donor lymphocyte infusion donor (not recorded which). It is not recorded whose cells these are; they may come from a transplant donor.

This clonotype has at least ten counts. The chain joins TRBV6-1 to TRBJ2-6, with 8 bases matching TRBD2. The CDR3 is 14 amino acids. The V segment lost 8 bases and the J segment 1 base; nucleotides outside the gene matches: 1. CDR1 MNHNS and CDR2 SASEGT come from the germline V gene. The CDR3 bases are TGTGCCAGCTCGGGAGGGTCTGGGGCCAACGTCCTGACTTTC. Residues: CASSGGSGANVLTF.

This clonotype occurred a few times. The rearrangement joins TRBV12-3 or TRBV12-4 to TRBJ2-7; 9 nucleotides align to TRBD2. The CDR3 has 14 residues. V gave up 3 bases and J gave up 4 bases; unmatched junction bases: 4. CDR3 amino acids: CASSLRGGPYEQYF. DNA of the CDR3: TGTGCCAGCAGTTTGCGGGGGGGACCATACGAGCAGTACTTC.

The chain employs TRBV20-1 and TRBJ2-7; no clear D. Trimming cost V 0 bases and J 6 bases, with 9 bases left between them. The CDR3 is made up of 12 amino acids. The germline V gene has CDR1 DFQATT and CDR2 SNEGSKA (reference sequence). CDR3 bases: TGCAGTGCTAGAGATTTAGGAATCGAGCAGTACTTC. Protein product: CSARDLGIEQYF.

This clonotype was observed at least ten times. The chain combines TRBV7-2 with TRBJ1-3; a weak D match, TRBD1 (5 bases). This CDR3 is 17 amino acids long. Germline CDR1 reads SGHTA; CDR2 reads FQGNSA. The germline V and J ends were trimmed by 4 bases and 0 bases, with 16 bases remaining between them. CDR3 bases: TGTGCCAGCAGCTATAGGGGCGGACTCCCCTCTGGAAACACCATATATTTT. Protein sequence: CASSYRGGLPSGNTIYF.

This clonotype occurred a few times. The rearrangement joins TRBV24-1 to TRBJ2-1; 8 bases line up with TRBD1. Germline values: CDR1 KGHDR, CDR2 SFDVKD. Trimming cost V 0 bases and J 1 base; bases outside gene matches: 1. The CDR3 totals 16 residues. Written as DNA, the CDR3 is TGTGCCACCAGTGATTTGGGACAGGGATCCTACAATGAGCAGTTCTTC. This sequence encodes CATSDLGQGSYNEQFF.

The chain joins TRBV14 to TRBJ1-3; the D gene is possibly TRBD1 (5 bases). The CDR3 is 14 amino acids. Trimming removed 5 bases at V and 0 bases at J, with 8 bases between. Germline assignment: CDR1 SGHDN and CDR2 FVKESK. The CDR3 bases are TGTGCCAGCAGCGGGACCAACTCTGGAAACACCATATATTTT. This translates into CASSGTNSGNTIYF. Supplemented by reference TRBV14 and TRBJ1-3, the full variable domain reads EAGVTQFPSHSVIEKGQTVTLRCDPISGHDNLYWYRRVMGKEIKFLLHFVKESKQDESGMPNNRFLAERTGGTYSTLKVQPAELEDSGVYFCASSGTNSGNTIYFGEGSWLTVV.

This chain's CDR3 is CASSQEKTRDTQYF. As DNA, the CDR3 is TGTGCCAGCAGCCAAGAGAAGACCAGGGATACGCAGTATTTT. The rearrangement uses TRBV3-1 and TRBJ2-3; D not certain. V lost 0 bases and J lost 6, with 10 bases in between. Germline CDR1 LGHDT, CDR2 YNNKEL (reference sequence). The CDR3 loop spans 14 amino acids.

CDR3: CSVSSGETEAFF. The CDR3 DNA reads as TGCAGCGTTTCGTCAGGGGAAACTGAAGCTTTCTTT. The genes are TRBV29-1 and TRBJ1-1, with D perhaps matching TRBD1 (6 bases). V was trimmed by 5 bases and J by 5 bases, leaving 12 bases between them. The CDR3 extends over 12 amino acids. Germline CDR1 reads SQVTM; CDR2 reads ANQGSEA.

This rearrangement joins TRBV18 to TRBJ1-5; TRBD1 aligns across 7 bases. The CDR3 is 18 residues long. V dropped 4 bases and J dropped 2; count of bases not matched to a gene: 14. Germline values: CDR1 KGHSH, CDR2 LQKENI. The chain's CDR3 is CASSRARQGGTGNQPQHF. Here the CDR3 DNA reads TGTGCCAGCTCACGCGCCCGTCAAGGGGGGACAGGCAATCAGCCCCAGCATTTT.

The chain is built from TRBV5-1 and TRBJ1-4; 9 nucleotides line up with TRBD1. The J segment lost 7 bases and the V segment lost 3 bases, leaving 7 bases of the junction unmatched. The germline CDR1 and CDR2 sequences are SGHRS and YFSETQ. The CDR3 has 15 amino acids. The CDR3 sequence is CASSSGQGRSEKLFF. The CDR3 DNA reads TGCGCCAGCAGCTCGGGACAGGGCCGAAGTGAAAAACTGTTTTTT.

The V call is TRBV14, the J call TRBJ1-1; a weak D match, TRBD1 (6 bases). V lost 10 bases, J lost 5 bases, and 14 bases lay in between. This CDR3 contains 12 residues. CDR1 is SGHDN and CDR2 is FVKESK in the germline V gene. CDR3 loop: CATSGGGTEAFF. As DNA, the CDR3 is TGTGCCACCTCTGGAGGGGGAACTGAAGCTTTCTTT.

This clonotype was counted many times. V and J are TRBV19 and TRBJ2-1; 12 positions match TRBD2. The CDR3 loop spans 15 amino acids. CDR1 is LNHDA and CDR2 is SQIVND in the germline V gene (reference sequence). V shed 1 base and J 6 bases; nucleotides not matched to a gene: 1. The CDR3 DNA is TGTGCCAGTAGTATAGCTAGCGGGAGGGCCAATGAGCAGTTCTTC. Translating it yields CASSIASGRANEQFF.

This clonotype has at least ten counts. The chain has TRBV20-1 and TRBJ1-1, with D unclear. Germline assignment: CDR1 DFQATT and CDR2 SNEGSKA (reference sequence). The V gene lost 3 bases and the J gene lost 5 bases, with 10 bases spanning the gap. This CDR3 contains 12 residues. CDR3 sequence: CSARDDGTEAFF. The CDR3 DNA is TGCAGTGCTAGGGATGACGGGACTGAAGCTTTCTTT.

J is TRBJ1-1 and V is TRBV6-5, with D tentatively TRBD1 (6 bases). Trimming removed 2 bases at V and 4 bases at J, with 14 bases between. Germline lookup yields CDR1 MNHEY and CDR2 SVGAGI. The CDR3 has 15 residues. The CDR3 DNA reads as TGTGCCAGCAGTTACACCAAGGACAGAACCACTGAAGCTTTCTTT. This encodes CASSYTKDRTTEAFF.

This chain uses TRBV6-1 with TRBJ2-3, with TRBD2 identical over 9 bases. The CDR3 loop spans 15 amino acids. Germline CDR1 reads MNHNS; CDR2 reads SASEGT. The trim removed 3 bases at V and 1 base at J, leaving 2 bases unmatched. As DNA, the CDR3 is TGTGCCAGCAGTGAGAGCGGGGGGCGCACAGATACGCAGTATTTT. Amino acid sequence: CASSESGGRTDTQYF.

The DNA for the CDR3 is TGCAGTGCTAGTGAGGATTTAGCGGGGGGGCGCGCAGATACGCAGTATTTT. It codes for CSASEDLAGGRADTQYF. The chain recombines TRBV20-1 with TRBJ2-3; 11 positions agree with TRBD2. Germline V gene sequence: CDR1 DFQATT, CDR2 SNEGSKA (reference sequence). V lost 3 bases to trimming and J lost 4 bases; unmatched junction nucleotides: 12. The length of the CDR3 is 17 residues.

This clonotype was observed a handful of times. V gene TRBV4-2 combines with J gene TRBJ2-3, with 14 bases lining up with TRBD2. Germline lookup yields CDR1 LGHNA and CDR2 YNFKEQ. CDR3 length equals 17 residues. The J segment lost 1 base and the V segment lost 3 bases, leaving 3 bases of the junction unmatched. The CDR3 DNA reads as TGTGCCAGCAGCCAGACTAGCGGGGGGGCCCGCACAGATACGCAGTATTTT. It codes for CASSQTSGGARTDTQYF.

The J gene is TRBJ2-5, the V gene TRBV6-1; possible D gene TRBD2, 7 bases. V was shortened by 7 bases and J by 4 bases, with 13 bases between the two germline ends. CDR3 length equals 13 residues. From germline, CDR1 is MNHNS and CDR2 SASEGT. The CDR3, as DNA: TGTGCCAGCACAGGGGAGGGGGGAGAGACCCAGTACTTC. It encodes CASTGEGGETQYF.

V gene TRBV23-1 combines with J gene TRBJ2-7; D gene ambiguous. TRBV23-1 qualifies as an ORF whose function is uncertain. This CDR3 is 16 amino acids long. V was clipped by 2 bases and J by 4 bases, with 18 bases between them. CDR3 DNA: TGCGCCAGCAGTCAAGGACGAAATTGCTTCGGGTACGAGCAGTACTTC. Translation gives CASSQGRNCFGYEQYF.

This clonotype was observed a handful of times. The rearrangement links TRBV6-5 to TRBJ1-6; 7 bases fit TRBD1. This CDR3 is built from 12 residues. Germline V gene lookup returns CDR1 MNHEY and CDR2 SVGAGI. The V segment lost 2 bases and the J segment 11 bases; nucleotides outside the gene matches: 0. The CDR3 DNA is TGTGCCAGCAGTTACACAGGGGCACCCCTCCACTTT. Translation gives CASSYTGAPLHF.

The CDR3 sequence is CASSLSGTGYQPQHF. The CDR3 DNA follows: TGTGCCAGCAGTTTAAGTGGGACAGGTTATCAGCCCCAGCATTTT. The chain couples TRBV28 to TRBJ1-5; 8 positions match TRBD1. The CDR3 consists of 15 residues. Germline trimming cut 2 bases from V and 5 bases from J; bases unmatched to any gene: 5. Per germline, CDR1 MDHEN and CDR2 SYDVKM.

This clonotype was counted a few times. The chain links TRBV6-1 to TRBJ1-1; TRBD1 agrees at 8 bases. This CDR3 is built from 14 residues. J lost 4 bases, V lost 5 bases, and 6 bases had no gene match. Germline V gives CDR1 MNHNS, CDR2 SASEGT. The CDR3 nucleotides are TGTGCCAGCAGTCAGATAGACAGGGGCACTGAAGCTTTCTTT. It codes for CASSQIDRGTEAFF.

In its sample, this clonotype was seen many times. The chain uses TRBV18 and TRBJ2-5; D unclear. This CDR3 spans 13 amino acids. V lost 3 bases and J lost 5, with 10 bases in between. Germline CDR1 KGHSH, CDR2 LQKENI. The CDR3: CASSPNGRETQYF. Here the CDR3 DNA reads TGTGCCAGCTCACCCAACGGTCGGGAGACCCAGTACTTC.

This clonotype has a count of ten or more. J is TRBJ1-1 and V is TRBV30, with D possibly TRBD1 on 5 matching bases. Germline CDR1 GTSNPN, CDR2 SVGIG (reference sequence). V shed 0 bases and J shed 8 bases, with 7 bases lying between them. CDR3 size: 11 residues. CDR3: CAWSVKGEAFF. CDR3 sequence (DNA): TGTGCCTGGAGTGTAAAGGGGGAAGCTTTCTTT. Combining the CDR3 with reference TRBV30 and TRBJ1-1 gives the whole variable domain SQTIHQWPATLVQPVGSPLSLECTVEGTSNPNLYWYRQAAGRGLQLLFYSVGIGQISSEVPQNLSASRPQDRQFILSSKKLLLSDSGFYLCAWSVKGEAFFGQGTRLTVV.

This clonotype was picked up many times. This rearrangement joins TRBV12-3 or TRBV12-4 to TRBJ1-5; no reliable D call. The CDR3 runs 13 residues. Trimming took off 1 base at V and 3 bases at J, with 4 bases between the two ends. The CDR3 DNA follows: TGTGCCAGCAGTTTAGGGACCAATCAGCCCCAGCATTTT. This codes for CASSLGTNQPQHF.

The chain carries TRBV5-1 and TRBJ1-1; 10 nucleotides line up with TRBD1. This CDR3 contains 14 residues. Germline CDR1 reads SGHRS; CDR2 reads YFSETQ. V lost 4 bases, J lost 5 bases, and 5 bases stayed unmatched. The CDR3 region has the DNA TGCGCCAGCAGCGTGGGACAGGGGAAGACTGAAGCTTTCTTT. This codes for CASSVGQGKTEAFF. Variable domain in full (rest from reference TRBV5-1 and TRBJ1-1): KAGVTQTPRYLIKTRGQQVTLSCSPISGHRSVSWYQQTPGQGLQFLFEYFSETQRNKGNFPGRFSGRQFSNSRSEMNVSTLELGDSALYLCASSVGQGKTEAFFGQGTRLTVV.

V and J are TRBV19 and TRBJ2-5, with D maybe TRBD2 (6 bases). Trimming took off 3 bases at V and 4 bases at J, with 12 bases between the two ends. CDR3 length equals 14 residues. The germline V gene encodes CDR1 LNHDA and CDR2 SQIVND (reference sequence). The DNA for the CDR3 is TGTGCCAGTAGTATCTCCGGGGGAGGAGAGACCCAGTACTTC. This sequence encodes CASSISGGGETQYF. Full variable domain (remainder filled in from reference TRBV19 and TRBJ2-5): DGGITQSPKYLFRKEGQNVTLSCEQNLNHDAMYWYRQDPGQGLRLIYYSQIVNDFQKGDIAEGYSVSREKKESFPLTVTSAQKNPTAFYLCASSISGGGETQYFGPGTRLLVL.

The chain uses TRBV10-3 and TRBJ2-5; a weak D match, TRBD1 (6 bases). The V and J ends lost 0 bases and 9 bases respectively, with 8 bases between them. CDR1 and CDR2 (germline): ENHRY, SYGVKD. This CDR3 contains 12 residues. CDR3 nucleotide sequence: TGTGCCATCAGTGAGTCTAAGGGGGCCCAGTACTTC. Translated, it gives CAISESKGAQYF.

This clonotype came up a few times. The chain couples TRBV6-2 or TRBV6-3 to TRBJ2-1, with 8 bases aligning to TRBD2. Trimming took 6 bases from V and 3 from J; bases not matched to a gene: 7. Germline lookup yields CDR1 MNHEY and CDR2 SVGEGT. The CDR3 sequence is 15 residues long. This chain's CDR3 is CASRNGGGYYNEQFF. The DNA for the CDR3 is TGTGCCAGCAGGAACGGGGGGGGTTACTACAATGAGCAGTTCTTC.

The chain links TRBV5-1 to TRBJ1-3; D ambiguous. The CDR3 totals 15 residues. Per the germline V gene, CDR1 is SGHRS and CDR2 is YFSETQ. Trimming took 0 bases from V and 8 from J, leaving 15 bases between them. The CDR3 loop is CASSLGSAVADTIYF. CDR3 DNA: TGCGCCAGCAGCTTGGGCTCGGCAGTGGCTGACACCATATATTTT.